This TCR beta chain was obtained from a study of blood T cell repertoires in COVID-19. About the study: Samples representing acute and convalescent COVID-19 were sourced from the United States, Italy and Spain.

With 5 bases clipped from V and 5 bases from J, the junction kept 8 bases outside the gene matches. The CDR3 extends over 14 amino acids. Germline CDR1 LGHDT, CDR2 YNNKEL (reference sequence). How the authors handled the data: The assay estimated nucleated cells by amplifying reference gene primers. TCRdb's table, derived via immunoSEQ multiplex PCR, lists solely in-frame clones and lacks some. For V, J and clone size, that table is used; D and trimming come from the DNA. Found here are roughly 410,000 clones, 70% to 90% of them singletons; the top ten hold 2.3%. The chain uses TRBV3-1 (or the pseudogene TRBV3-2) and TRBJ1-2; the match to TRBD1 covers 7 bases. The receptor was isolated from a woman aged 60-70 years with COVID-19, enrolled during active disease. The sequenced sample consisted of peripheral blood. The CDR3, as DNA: TGTGCCAGCAGCACGCACGGGACAGCTTATGGCTACACCTTC. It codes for CASSTHGTAYGYTF.